These 21 T cell receptor beta chains originate from one sample sequenced in a study of blood T cell repertoires in COVID-19. TCRdb's copy holds only in-frame clones and misses some; the assay was immunoSEQ multiplex PCR. The sample lists over 200,000 clones, 81% occurring once. Source material: peripheral blood. The receptors shown here come from an elderly woman with acute or convalescent COVID-19.

About this clone itself: It may be a read error: a sequence one base away is much more abundant. The sample carries other DNA sequences with the same CDR3. The chain joins TRBV19 to TRBJ1-5; D is possibly TRBD1 (5 bases). Trimming stripped 6 bases from V and 3 bases from J, with 9 bases between. The CDR3 is 13 amino acids. The germline V gene has CDR1 LNHDA and CDR2 SQIVND (reference sequence). The CDR3 DNA is TGTGCCAGTAGGGGCGGGACCAATCAGCCCCAGCATTTT. It specifies CASRGGTNQPQHF.

This chain joins TRBV3-1 (or the pseudogene TRBV3-2) and TRBJ2-3; the match to TRBD2 covers 11 bases. This CDR3 spans 16 amino acids. CDR1 and CDR2 from the germline V gene are LGHDT and YNNKEL (reference sequence). J lost 4 bases, V lost 1 base, and 4 bases had no gene match. In nucleotides, the CDR3 is TGTGCCAGCAGCCAAGGGGTTAGCGGGGGGGCAGATACGCAGTATTTT. Residues: CASSQGVSGGADTQYF.

This chain connects TRBV28 to TRBJ2-7; 9 bases map to TRBD2. Germline V lookup: CDR1 MDHEN, CDR2 SYDVKM. Trimming cost V 4 bases and J 3 bases; bases outside gene matches: 13. The CDR3 is made up of 17 amino acids. CDR3 bases: TGTGCCAGCAGTTCCCTATCCCAGACTAGCGGAAACTACGAGCAGTACTTC. Translated: CASSSLSQTSGNYEQYF.

The chain has TRBV5-4 and TRBJ2-2; 7 bases line up with TRBD2. Looked up from germline, CDR1 is SGHNT and CDR2 is YYREEE (reference sequence). The CDR3 consists of 17 residues. Trimming removed 2 bases from V and 5 bases from J; junction bases left unmatched: 12. The DNA for the CDR3 is TGTGCCAGCAGCTTCCGGAATAGGACTAGGGGAACCGGGGAGCTGTTTTTT. Protein: CASSFRNRTRGTGELFF.

The sample holds one count of this clone. This chain uses TRBV10-2 with TRBJ2-7; TRBD1 might be the D (5 bases). Germline-derived CDR1 and CDR2 are WSHSY and SAAADI. Trimming pared 3 bases from V and 4 bases from J, leaving 19 bases between. This CDR3 has 16 residues. The CDR3 DNA reads TGCGCCAGCAGTGATGTGGGAACGACAGATAAGTACGAGCAGTACTTC. Amino acids: CASSDVGTTDKYEQYF.

The chain combines TRBV15 with TRBJ1-4; 8 bases match TRBD1. The V segment lost 1 base and the J segment 6 bases; nucleotides outside the gene matches: 4. Looked up from germline, CDR1 is LNHNV and CDR2 is YYDKDF (reference sequence). The CDR3 length is 15 residues. CDR3 sequence reads: CATSRVQTGDEKLFF. The CDR3 DNA follows: TGTGCCACCAGCAGAGTCCAGACAGGGGATGAAAAACTGTTTTTT.

This clone was picked up one time. The chain employs TRBV6-1 and TRBJ1-2; 8 bases align to TRBD1. Germline V gene data show CDR1 as MNHNS and CDR2 as SASEGT. With 1 base clipped from V and 7 bases from J, the junction kept 8 bases outside the gene matches. The CDR3 contains 15 residues. The CDR3 sequence: CASSEDARGLVGYTF. DNA for the CDR3: TGTGCCAGCAGTGAAGATGCCAGGGGGCTTGTTGGCTACACCTTC.

J is TRBJ2-7 and V is TRBV10-1, with D possibly TRBD2 on 6 matching bases. Germline values: CDR1 WNHNN, CDR2 SYGVQD (reference sequence). The ends were cut back, 9 bases at V and 3 bases at J, with 18 bases in the middle. The CDR3 extends over 14 amino acids. The CDR3: CARGGGDVGYEQYF. In nucleotides, the CDR3 is TGCGCCAGGGGAGGCGGAGACGTGGGCTACGAGCAGTACTTC.

The chain recombines TRBV18 with TRBJ2-1; 13 bases are shared with TRBD2. Trimming took 2 bases from V and 7 from J; bases not matched to a gene: 5. The length of the CDR3 is 16 residues. From germline, CDR1 is KGHSH and CDR2 LQKENI. The CDR3 sequence: CASSPGGLAGPNEQFF. As DNA, the CDR3 is TGTGCCAGCTCACCAGGGGGACTAGCGGGACCTAATGAGCAGTTCTTC.

The V gene is TRBV4-1, the J gene TRBJ2-3; possible D gene TRBD1, 5 bases. Germline V CDR1 and CDR2: MGHRA, YSYEKL. This CDR3 has 17 residues. V was shortened by 0 bases and J by 0 bases, with 13 bases between the two germline ends. The CDR3 DNA reads TGCGCCAGCAGCCAAGACGGAAACAGGCATAGCACAGATACGCAGTATTTT. It is translated as CASSQDGNRHSTDTQYF.

CDR3 bases: TGTGCCAGCAGCTTAGCGGAATACGGGATCTCCTATAATTCACCCCTCCACTTT. It codes for CASSLAEYGISYNSPLHF. The V call is TRBV11-2, the J call TRBJ1-6; D not certain. The germline V and J ends were trimmed by 1 base and 0 bases, with 13 bases remaining between them. This CDR3 is 18 amino acids long. Germline CDR1 SGHAT, CDR2 FQNNGV.

The rearrangement uses TRBV3-1 (or the pseudogene TRBV3-2) and TRBJ2-4; perhaps TRBD1 as D (5 bases). The CDR3 is made up of 14 amino acids. Per germline, CDR1 LGHDT and CDR2 YNNKEL (reference sequence). Trimming took off 4 bases at V and 2 bases at J, with 9 bases between the two ends. CDR3 sequence (DNA): TGTGCCAGCAGCCCCCCAGGGACCAAAAACATTCAGTACTTC. Its translation is CASSPPGTKNIQYF.

V and J are TRBV5-6 and TRBJ2-7, with 8 bases matching TRBD2. This CDR3 has 14 residues. Germline loops: CDR1 SGHDT, CDR2 YYEEEE. J gave up 2 bases and V 3 bases, and 4 bases lay outside the gene matches. This CDR3 reads CASSYVAGTYEQYF. For the CDR3, the DNA is TGTGCCAGCAGCTACGTAGCGGGAACCTACGAGCAGTACTTC.

This clone showed up just once. This chain joins TRBV6-1 and TRBJ2-3; 7 nucleotides match TRBD1. The length of the CDR3 is 17 residues. The junction had 11 bases not matched to a gene; V was cut back by 3 bases and J by 2 bases. Per the germline V gene, CDR1 is MNHNS and CDR2 is SASEGT. CDR3 DNA sequence: TGTGCCAGCAGTGACCCTGGACAGGCGCGGGTCACAGATACGCAGTATTTT. It is translated as CASSDPGQARVTDTQYF.

The chain has TRBV30 and TRBJ2-1; TRBD2 might be the D (6 bases). This CDR3 spans 17 amino acids. The germline V gene encodes CDR1 GTSNPN and CDR2 SVGIG (reference sequence). Written as DNA, the CDR3 is TGTGCGGGTCGGGGGTCAGGCGATTTTTATTCCTACAATGAGCAGTTCTTC. Amino acid sequence: CAGRGSGDFYSYNEQFF.

The V call is TRBV6-6, the J call TRBJ1-6, with TRBD1 identical over 9 bases. V dropped 5 bases and J dropped 11; count of bases not matched to a gene: 7. Germline V gene lookup returns CDR1 MNHNY and CDR2 SVGAGI (reference sequence). The CDR3 is made up of 14 amino acids. The CDR3 bases are TGTGCCAGCAGTGCCTGGGACAGGGATCCACCCCTCCACTTT. It specifies CASSAWDRDPPLHF.

CDR3 bases: TGTGCAAGTCGCTGGAAGGACGGGGGCTATGGCTACACCTTC. Translated: CASRWKDGGYGYTF. V gene TRBV12-2 combines with J gene TRBJ1-2. TRBV12-2 is marked as a pseudogene. This CDR3 region has 14 residues.

V usage is TRBV12-3 or TRBV12-4 and J usage is TRBJ2-7; the D is unclear. Between the trimmed V and J ends, which lost 4 bases and 3 bases, there was a span of 4 bases. The CDR3 is 11 residues long. The CDR3, as DNA: TGTGCCAGCAGTTCCGGCTACGAGCAGTACTTC. Its protein is CASSSGYEQYF.

The chain joins TRBV30 to TRBJ1-3; D ambiguous. V lost 7 bases to trimming and J lost 0 bases, with 10 bases between them. CDR1 and CDR2 from the germline V gene are GTSNPN and SVGIG (reference sequence). There are 13 residues in the CDR3. As DNA, the CDR3 is TGTGCCTTGGAGCTGGGCTCTGGAAACACCATATATTTT. This encodes CALELGSGNTIYF.

The J gene is TRBJ2-1, the V gene TRBV27; 11 bases match TRBD2. The CDR3 consists of 15 residues. From germline, CDR1 is MNHEY and CDR2 SMNVEV (reference sequence). The J segment lost 4 bases and the V segment lost 8 bases, leaving 7 bases of the junction unmatched. The CDR3 reads CASSSGTSGYNEQFF. The CDR3 DNA follows: TGTGCCAGCTCTTCCGGGACTAGCGGTTACAATGAGCAGTTCTTC.

The chain employs TRBV2 and TRBJ1-2; TRBD1 agrees at 9 bases. The V gene's germline CDR1 is SNHLY and CDR2 FYNNEI. Trimming removed 8 bases from V and 2 bases from J; junction bases left unmatched: 9. The CDR3 has 15 amino acids. CDR3 nucleotide sequence: TGTGCCAGCCCGGACAGGGGAACCATAAACTATGGCTACACCTTC. Protein: CASPDRGTINYGYTF.